This is a list of T cell receptor beta chains from one sample in a study of T-cell memory formation after mild COVID-19. MiXCR, applied by TCRdb to the 5' RACE reads, yields one record per CDR3 protein. The data show about 310,000 distinct CDR3 sequences, just under 20% seen once. Source material: PBMCs or a T cell subset sorted from them (not recorded which). These receptors were taken from a man in his late teens or twenties who had mild COVID-19 (a few samples of this study predate the infection). Cell type and time point are not known. CDR3s include the opening cysteine and the closing phenylalanine or tryptophan. Fields, in order: J gene, clone size, V gene, D gene, CDR3 DNA, CDR3 protein. The D gene is left open where the match is weak. Clone size is stated in some rows and not others, as once, few, many or a class when expanded.

j_gene: TRBJ1-6
abundance: .
v_gene: TRBV28
d_gene: .
CDR3nt: TGTGCCAGCAGTCTAACAGGGAGGGATTCACCCCTCCACTTT
CDR3aa: CASSLTGRDSPLHF

j_gene: TRBJ2-1
abundance: few
v_gene: TRBV6-5
d_gene: .
CDR3nt: TGTGCCAGCAGTTCCCCCGACGTCGCCTACAATGAGCAGTTCTTC
CDR3aa: CASSSPDVAYNEQFF

j_gene: TRBJ2-2
abundance: few
v_gene: TRBV4-3
d_gene: .
CDR3nt: TGCGCCAGCAGCCAAGAAGGTGGAATGAAACGGGGAACGCTGTTTTTT
CDR3aa: CASSQEGGMKRGTLFF

j_gene: TRBJ1-1
abundance: .
v_gene: TRBV4-1
d_gene: .
CDR3nt: TGCGCCAGCAGCCGCGGTTTACGTGACCTTAAATCTGAAGCTTTCTTT
CDR3aa: CASSRGLRDLKSEAFF

j_gene: TRBJ1-1
abundance: .
v_gene: TRBV5-1
d_gene: .
CDR3nt: TGCGCCAGCAGCTTGATCAGTCACACTGAAGCTTTCTTT
CDR3aa: CASSLISHTEAFF

j_gene: TRBJ2-5
abundance: few
v_gene: TRBV20-1
d_gene: TRBD1
CDR3nt: TGCAGTGCTAGGGGTCGGACAGGGACGGGAGAGACCCAGTACTTC
CDR3aa: CSARGRTGTGETQYF

j_gene: TRBJ1-2
abundance: once
v_gene: TRBV29-1
d_gene: TRBD1
CDR3nt: TGCAGCGTTGAAAGACAGGGGGTAGGCGGCTACACCTTC
CDR3aa: CSVERQGVGGYTF

j_gene: TRBJ1-6
abundance: .
v_gene: TRBV27
d_gene: .
CDR3nt: TGTGCCAGCAGATCGGGGACGGGTTTTTCACCCCTCCACTTT
CDR3aa: CASRSGTGFSPLHF

j_gene: TRBJ1-5
abundance: few
v_gene: TRBV7-2
d_gene: .
CDR3nt: TGTGCCAGCAGCTTAGTGGGCGCTCAGCCCCAGCATTTT
CDR3aa: CASSLVGAQPQHF

j_gene: TRBJ1-5
abundance: few
v_gene: TRBV6-2/TRBV6-3
d_gene: .
CDR3nt: TGTGCCAGCAGCCCTACACGGCAGCCCCAGCATTTT
CDR3aa: CASSPTRQPQHF

j_gene: TRBJ1-5
abundance: .
v_gene: TRBV20-1
d_gene: .
CDR3nt: TGCAGTGCTAGAGATCACGATGGGGGGCGGCCCCAGCATTTT
CDR3aa: CSARDHDGGRPQHF

j_gene: TRBJ2-4
abundance: few
v_gene: TRBV4-1
d_gene: .
CDR3nt: TGCGCCAGCAGCCAAGTCCCCACAGGGCGGGCCAAAAACATTCAGTACTTC
CDR3aa: CASSQVPTGRAKNIQYF

j_gene: TRBJ1-1
abundance: few
v_gene: TRBV30
d_gene: TRBD1
CDR3nt: TGTGCCTGGAACCGACAGGGGTCTGAAGCTTTCTTT
CDR3aa: CAWNRQGSEAFF

j_gene: TRBJ1-1
abundance: .
v_gene: TRBV6-6
d_gene: .
CDR3nt: TGTGCCAGCGAGTTACGGGGGCCGGACACTGAAGCTTTCTTT
CDR3aa: CASELRGPDTEAFF

j_gene: TRBJ1-5
abundance: few
v_gene: TRBV29-1
d_gene: .
CDR3nt: TGCAGCGTTGGGGAGGTTGGTCAGCCCCAGCATTTT
CDR3aa: CSVGEVGQPQHF

j_gene: TRBJ2-1
abundance: .
v_gene: TRBV12-5
d_gene: TRBD2
CDR3nt: TGTGCTAGTGGCCGAGTCCCGGGACTAGCGATGAGCCAGTTCTTC
CDR3aa: CASGRVPGLAMSQFF

j_gene: TRBJ1-5
abundance: .
v_gene: TRBV29-1
d_gene: .
CDR3nt: TGCAGCGTTGGCCGGGATAGCAATCAGCCCCAGCATTTT
CDR3aa: CSVGRDSNQPQHF

j_gene: TRBJ1-6
abundance: .
v_gene: TRBV6-5
d_gene: .
CDR3nt: TGTGCCAGCAGCTCCGAGTACCGGCTACCGCCCCTCCACTTT
CDR3aa: CASSSEYRLPPLHF

j_gene: TRBJ2-5
abundance: many
v_gene: TRBV7-9
d_gene: .
CDR3nt: TGTGCCAGCAGCTCGAGGGAGACCCAGTACTTC
CDR3aa: CASSSRETQYF